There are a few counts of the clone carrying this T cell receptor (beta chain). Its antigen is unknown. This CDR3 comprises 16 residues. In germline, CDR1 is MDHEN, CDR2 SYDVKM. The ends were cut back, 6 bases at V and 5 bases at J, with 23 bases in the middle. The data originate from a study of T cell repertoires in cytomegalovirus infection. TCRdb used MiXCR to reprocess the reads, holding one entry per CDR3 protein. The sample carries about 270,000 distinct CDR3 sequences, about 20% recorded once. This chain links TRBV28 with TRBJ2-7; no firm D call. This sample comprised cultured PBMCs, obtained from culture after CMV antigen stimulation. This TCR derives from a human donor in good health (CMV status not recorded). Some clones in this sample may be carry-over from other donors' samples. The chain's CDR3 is CASSEGSGKASHEQYF. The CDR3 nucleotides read TGTGCCAGCAGCGAAGGTTCAGGAAAAGCATCCCACGAGCAGTACTTC.